This entry describes one T cell receptor beta chain. Its specificity is unknown. This sample was taken from a study of T cell responses to AZD1222 COVID-19 vaccine. Study results and caveats: Regions left unmutated in variants are reportedly the target of nearly half of spike-specific TCRs.

The CDR3 consists of 14 residues. Per germline, CDR1 LNHDA and CDR2 SQIVND (reference sequence). The V gene lost 5 bases and the J gene lost 2 bases, with 12 bases spanning the gap. The data were produced by immunoSEQ multiplex PCR, yet TCRdb's version contains in-frame clones alone and is incomplete. The profile shows some 130,000 clones, more than 90% of them singletons. The sequence was collected from an adult who received the AZD1222 COVID-19 vaccine. The rearrangement links TRBV19 to TRBJ1-1, with D tentatively TRBD1 (5 bases). This sample comprised peripheral blood, obtained 28 days after the second AZD1222 dose. CDR3 amino acids: CASSSLQGNTEAFF. CDR3 coding DNA: TGTGCCAGTAGTTCGCTCCAGGGTAACACTGAAGCTTTCTTT. Full variable domain (rest looked up from reference TRBV19 and TRBJ1-1): DGGITQSPKYLFRKEGQNVTLSCEQNLNHDAMYWYRQDPGQGLRLIYYSQIVNDFQKGDIAEGYSVSREKKESFPLTVTSAQKNPTAFYLCASSSLQGNTEAFFGQGTRLTVV.